This paragraph reports one TCR beta chain. The antigen remains undetermined. The repertoire was sequenced with immunoSEQ multiplex PCR; TCRdb's copy has only in-frame clones and lacks some. The sample shows around 99,000 clones, around 84% of them seen only once. The source of the sample is a study of radiation and T cells in renal cell carcinoma. Documented time point: blood 4 weeks post-SBRT, at nephrectomy. Treatment: 15 Gy SBRT to primary tumor, nephrectomy 4 weeks later. Serial blood draws occurred at baseline and 2 and 4 weeks post-SBRT. Clear cell pathology was present in this patient's renal cell carcinoma. Study-wide findings and caveats: Baseline intratumoral clonotype presence is unknown without pretreatment biopsies. From baseline, blood top tumor clonotypes peaked at 2 weeks post-radiation.

Specimen: blood, collected from a patient whose treatment included radiotherapy and nephrectomy. This clonotype was obtained from a man in his 60s with renal cell carcinoma.

CDR3 protein: CASSLAAGGMHNEQFF. CDR3 nucleotides: TGTGCCAGCAGCTTAGCGGCAGGCGGGATGCACAATGAGCAGTTCTTC. This chain connects TRBV7-9 to TRBJ2-1; D might be TRBD2 (6 bases). Trimming stripped 0 bases from V and 5 bases from J, with 14 bases between. The CDR3 length is 16 residues. CDR1 and CDR2 (germline): SEHNR, FQNEAQ (reference sequence).